This T cell receptor beta chain was sequenced during a study of blood T cell repertoires in COVID-19 (TCRdb year 2020). About the full investigation: Samples from collaborators originated in the United States, Italy and Spain and spanned both the acute and convalescent phases of COVID-19. The prospective study material was composed of cDNA or gDNA derived from T cells, B-cell-depleted T cells, or PBMCs. The dataset comprised deeply sampled blood TCRbeta repertoires from subjects exposed to, actively infected with, or recovered from COVID-19. A freely available public database, intended as a resource for researchers studying the immune response to SARS-CoV-2, is where the repertoires were released. Samples came from the ongoing ImmuneRACE study (first 160 participants) plus 1,254 subjects from 6 global collaborators. The sample metadata nearly always contained a de-identified subject ID, COVID-19 status, age in years and sex. HLA class I and class II types, where available, came from metadata supplied by the sample provider rather than from assay-based typing.

The study at large found these results: The amount of clinical and demographic metadata varied by source and participant and was provided uncurated.

This clone came up once. No cognate antigen has been identified for it. No much larger clone exists at a distance of one base, and base qualities are not known. TCRbeta CDR3 regions were amplified from genomic DNA using the immunoSEQ Assay, a bias-controlled multiplex PCR. In the original analysis: The number of nucleated cells in each sample was estimated by amplification of reference gene primers within the assay. To quantify the absolute abundance of each unique TCRbeta CDR3 rearrangement, sequence reads were collapsed and filtered. For each sample, productive Simpson clonality was calculated as the square root of Simpson's diversity index over productive rearrangements. TCRdb obtained this table from immuneACCESS and retained in-frame rearrangements with V and J assigned. These tables miss some clones; where compared with another copy, unresolved V genes account for less than half of the shortfall, and the remainder is unexplained. V and J calls and clone size are copied from that table; D and trimming were computed from the DNA. This sample holds about 45,000 clones; 83% were observed only once. The ten largest clones capture 7.5% to 9.5% of the sample.

Collaborating institutions collected whole blood in K2EDTA tubes following their own protocols. For TCRbeta analysis, collaborators shipped samples as frozen whole blood, isolated PBMCs, or DNA extracted from either of those sample types. The CDR3, cysteine through phenylalanine, is 14 amino acids long. The CDR3 DNA has 42 bases and is translated from base 1. From the germline V gene, CDR1 is MDHEN and CDR2 is SYDVKM. Deletion took 3 bases off V and 5 bases off J, with a span of 13 bases between the germline ends. Source material: peripheral blood. Rearrangement joined TRBV28 to TRBJ1-1; the best D guess is TRBD1, with 6 bases matching. The source is an elderly man in a cohort sampled during active COVID-19. The nucleotide sequence reads as follows: TGTGCCAGCAGTTTGCAGGGGCCGGGGACTGAAGCTTTCTTT. This is translated as CASSLQGPGTEAFF.